Listed below are T cell receptor beta chains from one sample, sequenced in a study of blood T cell repertoires in COVID-19. Clones were sequenced by immunoSEQ multiplex PCR, and TCRdb holds only the in-frame ones, with some missing. The table lists under 300,000 clones, about 90% of them singletons. Sequencing was performed on peripheral blood. All receptors derive from a woman in her sixties or seventies with COVID-19, enrolled during active disease. Each CDR3 is given with its conserved first and last residue. The order of the fields is J gene, clone size, D gene, V gene, CDR3 protein, CDR3 DNA. D genes are given only for firm matches. Expanded clones are given a class, and other clones once, few, many or no size at all.

TRBJ1-1 . . TRBV7-9 CASSLYRGGFAEAFF TGTGCCAGCAGCTTATACCGTGGCGGGTTCGCTGAAGCTTTCTTT
TRBJ2-2 . TRBD1 TRBV19 CASSHRPGQHPNTGELFF TGTGCCAGTAGTCACCGCCCGGGACAGCATCCGAACACCGGGGAGCTGTTTTTT
TRBJ2-3 . . TRBV28 CASKSYRNTDTQYF TGTGCCAGCAAGTCGTACAGAAACACAGATACGCAGTATTTT
TRBJ2-2 . TRBD1 TRBV3-1/TRBV3-2 CASSQATGGTGELFF TGTGCCAGCAGCCAAGCCACAGGGGGCACCGGGGAGCTGTTTTTT
TRBJ1-1 . . TRBV9 CASSAFAGRNTEAFF TGTGCCAGCAGCGCCTTCGCCGGGAGGAACACTGAAGCTTTCTTT
TRBJ1-2 . TRBD1 TRBV27 CATLPRDRGNYGYTF TGTGCCACTTTACCTCGGGACAGGGGCAACTATGGCTACACCTTC
TRBJ1-3 . TRBD1 TRBV19 CASSPGTASGNTIYF TGTGCCAGTAGTCCTGGGACAGCCTCTGGAAACACCATATATTTT
TRBJ1-1 . . TRBV6-5 CASRVDRDTEAFF TGTGCCAGCAGAGTGGACAGAGACACTGAAGCTTTCTTT
TRBJ2-7 . TRBD1 TRBV7-8 CASSSGQGAYEQYF TGTGCCAGCAGCTCCGGACAGGGGGCCTACGAGCAGTACTTC
TRBJ1-5 . TRBD1 TRBV10-3 CAISAGQGGEPQHF TGTGCCATCAGCGCTGGACAGGGCGGCGAGCCCCAGCATTTT
TRBJ2-2 few TRBD1 TRBV7-3 CASSVRTGDTGELFF TGTGCCAGCAGCGTACGGACAGGGGACACCGGGGAGCTGTTTTTT
TRBJ1-1 once TRBD1 TRBV7-9 CASSSTGQMNTEAFF TGTGCCAGCAGCTCTACGGGACAGATGAACACTGAAGCTTTCTTT
TRBJ1-1 few . TRBV13 CASSLMGGNTEAFF TGTGCCAGCAGCTTAATGGGGGGGAACACTGAAGCTTTCTTT
TRBJ2-2 . . TRBV19 CASSDLAGTGELFF TGTGCCAGTAGTGATTTGGCAGGCACCGGGGAGCTGTTTTTT
TRBJ2-3 . . TRBV9 CASKRSPAGADTQYF TGTGCCAGCAAGAGGTCGCCGGCAGGGGCAGATACGCAGTATTTT
TRBJ1-1 . TRBD1 TRBV29-1 CSVSRGPEAFF TGCAGCGTGTCGAGGGGGCCCGAAGCTTTCTTT
TRBJ2-1 . TRBD1 TRBV19 CASSRVVGQGVSNEQFF TGTGCCAGTAGTAGGGTTGTAGGACAGGGGGTTTCGAATGAGCAGTTCTTC
TRBJ1-1 . TRBD1 TRBV3-1/TRBV3-2 CASSQGTGGYNTEAFF TGTGCCAGCAGCCAAGGAACAGGGGGATACAACACTGAAGCTTTCTTT
TRBJ2-7 many TRBD1 TRBV4-2 CASSQDVAGQGAKASYEQYF TGTGCCAGCAGCCAAGATGTCGCGGGACAGGGGGCTAAAGCCTCCTACGAGCAGTACTTC
TRBJ1-5 once . TRBV15 CATSKQTSNQPQHF TGTGCCACCAGCAAACAGACTAGCAATCAGCCCCAGCATTTT
TRBJ2-2 . . TRBV27 CASSPMSGELFF TGTGCCAGCAGTCCCATGTCCGGGGAGCTGTTTTTT
TRBJ1-1 . TRBD1 TRBV27 CASSKWTGGNTEAFF TGTGCCAGCAGTAAATGGACAGGCGGCAACACTGAAGCTTTCTTT
TRBJ2-1 few . TRBV7-2 CASRNGGSYNEQFF TGTGCCAGTAGAAACGGGGGTTCCTACAATGAGCAGTTCTTC
TRBJ2-7 . TRBD2 TRBV4-3 CASSQEISGAGAYEQYF TGCGCCAGCAGCCAAGAGATTAGCGGGGCCGGGGCCTACGAGCAGTACTTC
TRBJ2-1 . TRBD2 TRBV7-2 CASSSESGGARGEQFF TGTGCCAGCAGCTCAGAAAGCGGGGGCGCACGGGGAGAGCAGTTCTTC
TRBJ1-1 . TRBD1 TRBV9 CASSRDRSTEAFF TGTGCCAGCAGTCGGGACAGGAGCACTGAAGCTTTCTTT
TRBJ2-1 . TRBD1 TRBV15 CATSRQGTGPYNEQFF TGTGCCACCAGCAGACAAGGGACAGGGCCTTACAATGAGCAGTTCTTC
TRBJ1-6 . TRBD1 TRBV7-9 CASSSRDSLNYNSPLHF TGTGCCAGCAGCTCGCGGGACAGCCTTAACTATAATTCACCCCTCCACTTT
TRBJ1-1 . . TRBV6-2/TRBV6-3 CASSLGGRTEAFF TGTGCCAGCAGCCTCGGGGGTAGGACTGAAGCTTTCTTT
TRBJ1-1 . . TRBV3-1/TRBV3-2 CASSQPGQNTEAFF TGTGCCAGCAGCCAGCCGGGACAGAACACTGAAGCTTTCTTT
TRBJ1-3 . . TRBV5-4 CASSLQGTGNTIYF TGTGCCAGCAGCTTGCAGGGCACTGGAAACACCATATATTTT
TRBJ1-2 . . TRBV27 CASRKAAAGTWGYTF TGTGCCAGCAGAAAGGCCGCCGCGGGGACGTGGGGCTACACCTTC
TRBJ1-4 . TRBD1 TRBV10-2 CASSGLGQANEKLFF TGCGCCAGCAGTGGGTTGGGACAGGCAAATGAAAAACTGTTTTTT
TRBJ1-4 . TRBD1 TRBV9 CASSVDRGTNEKLFF TGTGCCAGCAGCGTGGACAGGGGTACTAATGAAAAACTGTTTTTT
TRBJ1-1 . TRBD1 TRBV6-5 CASSSGTGALTRAFF TGTGCCAGCAGCTCCGGGACAGGGGCCCTAACACGAGCTTTCTTT
TRBJ1-1 few TRBD1 TRBV7-9 CASTQDGTGNTEAFF TGTGCCAGCACCCAAGATGGGACAGGGAACACTGAAGCTTTCTTT
TRBJ1-3 . TRBD1 TRBV12-3/TRBV12-4 CASSSRDRVYF TGTGCCAGCAGCTCCCGGGACAGGGTATATTTT
TRBJ1-4 . . TRBV7-2 CASSLGLGGLGEKLFF TGTGCCAGCAGCTTAGGTCTTGGAGGATTGGGTGAAAAACTGTTTTTT
TRBJ2-7 . TRBD2 TRBV19 CASSIASGGLYEQYF TGTGCCAGTAGTATTGCTAGCGGGGGCCTTTACGAGCAGTACTTC
TRBJ1-1 . TRBD1 TRBV5-8 CASNFLGDSPKKAFF TGTGCCAGCAACTTCCTCGGGGACAGCCCTAAAAAAGCTTTCTTT
TRBJ2-7 . . TRBV6-2/TRBV6-3 CASSYSGAYEQYF TGTGCCAGCAGTTACTCAGGAGCCTACGAGCAGTACTTC